These 25 T cell receptor beta chains originate from one sample sequenced in a study of control samples from healthy donors and cancer patients. Assay used: immunoSEQ multiplex PCR; TCRdb lists only in-frame clones, some missing. The sample holds 100,000 to 120,000 clones, 85% to 90% seen once. Source material: PBMCs. These receptors originate from a woman between 55 and 75 years old with lung cancer.

The V gene is TRBV7-2, the J gene TRBJ2-1, with 16 bases aligning to TRBD2. The CDR3 has 15 amino acids. Germline trimming cut 3 bases from V and 9 bases from J; bases unmatched to any gene: 2. Germline assignment: CDR1 SGHTA and CDR2 FQGNSA. CDR3: CASSLGLAGGIEQFF. CDR3 bases: TGTGCCAGCAGCTTGGGACTAGCGGGAGGGATTGAGCAGTTCTTC.

This chain connects TRBV18 to TRBJ1-1, with D uncertain. The CDR3 contains 12 residues. Germline V gene lookup returns CDR1 KGHSH and CDR2 LQKENI. The V and J ends lost 10 bases and 5 bases respectively, with 14 bases between them. For the CDR3, the DNA is TGTGCCACCTTAGCGGGCAAGACTGAAGCTTTCTTT. It codes for CATLAGKTEAFF.

V usage is TRBV5-1 and J usage is TRBJ2-1, with TRBD1 matching 7 bases. The CDR3 covers 15 residues. V dropped 1 base and J dropped 1; count of bases not matched to a gene: 2. Germline-derived CDR1 and CDR2 are SGHRS and YFSETQ. CDR3 DNA: TGCGCCAGCAGCTTGCAGGGGGAGTCCTACAATGAGCAGTTCTTC. Translation gives CASSLQGESYNEQFF.

The chain joins TRBV3-1 (or the pseudogene TRBV3-2) to TRBJ2-7; TRBD1 matches at 9 bases. The germline gives CDR1 LGHDT, CDR2 YNNKEL (reference sequence). V shed 8 bases, J shed 4 bases, and the junction held 0 bases outside the gene matches. This CDR3 has 11 amino acids. CDR3 nucleotides: TGTGCCAGCGGGACAGGGTACGAGCAGTACTTC. Translating it yields CASGTGYEQYF.

The chain carries TRBV6-1 and TRBJ2-5, with 7 bases fitting TRBD2. CDR1 and CDR2 (germline): MNHNS, SASEGT. V was pared by 2 bases and J by 5 bases, with 14 bases of the junction left unmatched. This CDR3 is built from 17 residues. CDR3 bases: TGTGCCAGCAGTGAACGGAGAGGCAGGGTGGGAGGGGAGACCCAGTACTTC. Translating gives CASSERRGRVGGETQYF.

This clone was counted a single time. This chain links TRBV6-5 with TRBJ2-7; D may be TRBD2 (5 bases). The CDR3 runs 16 residues. From germline, CDR1 is MNHEY and CDR2 SVGAGI. V was shortened by 0 bases and J by 4 bases, with 16 bases between the two germline ends. The DNA for the CDR3 is TGTGCCAGCAGTTACTCGGTCCCCACACGGGGTTACGAGCAGTACTTC. Encoded protein: CASSYSVPTRGYEQYF.

The V and J genes are TRBV2 and TRBJ1-6, with D perhaps matching TRBD1 (5 bases). The length of the CDR3 is 16 residues. The V gene's germline CDR1 is SNHLY and CDR2 FYNNEI. Trimming took off 6 bases at V and 9 bases at J, with 21 bases between the two ends. The CDR3 DNA is TGTGCCAGCAGGTCTCGGCGGGGGAGAGAGAGTTCACCCCTCCACTTT. This codes for CASRSRRGRESSPLHF. The entire variable domain, with the rest obtained from reference TRBV2 and TRBJ1-6, is as follows: EPEVTQTPSHQVTQMGQEVILRCVPISNHLYFYWYRQILGQKVEFLVSFYNNEISEKSEIFDDQFSVERPDGSNFTLKIRSTKLEDSAMYFCASRSRRGRESSPLHFGNGTRLTVT.

V usage is TRBV5-1 and J usage is TRBJ1-1; unclear D gene. Trimming shortened V by 0 bases and J by 1 base, and 4 bases separated the two germline ends. CDR1 is SGHRS and CDR2 is YFSETQ in the germline V gene. This CDR3 has 13 residues. The CDR3 DNA reads as TGCGCCAGCAGCTTGGAACGGAACACTGAAGCTTTCTTT. Translation: CASSLERNTEAFF.

The V call is TRBV11-2, the J call TRBJ2-1, with D perhaps matching TRBD1 (6 bases). The CDR3 runs to 17 residues. The germline gives CDR1 SGHAT, CDR2 FQNNGV. V was cut by 5 bases and J by 1 base, with 18 bases left in between. CDR3 sequence reads: CASSPSGIQGSYNEQFF. The CDR3 nucleotides read TGTGCCAGCAGCCCATCGGGCATACAGGGTTCCTACAATGAGCAGTTCTTC.

This chain joins TRBV27 and TRBJ1-2; maybe TRBD1 (5 bases). Trimming removed 5 bases from V and 3 bases from J, with 10 bases in between. The CDR3 has 13 amino acids. Germline CDR1 reads MNHEY; CDR2 reads SMNVEV (reference sequence). The CDR3 DNA follows: TGTGCCAGCAGTCTCCGACAGCACTATGGCTACACCTTC. Its translation is CASSLRQHYGYTF.

The rearrangement joins TRBV5-1 to TRBJ2-7; either TRBD1 or TRBD2 may fit D (5 bases each). CDR3 size: 15 residues. Germline-derived CDR1 and CDR2 are SGHRS and YFSETQ. Trimming cost V 0 bases and J 6 bases, with 16 bases left between them. The DNA of the CDR3 is TGCGCCAGCAGCTTGGTTCCGGGGATGAGGGGCGAGCAGTACTTC. Protein product: CASSLVPGMRGEQYF.

V usage is TRBV5-1 and J usage is TRBJ1-2, with D unresolved. Germline V gene sequence: CDR1 SGHRS, CDR2 YFSETQ. This CDR3 region has 14 residues. V lost 6 bases, J lost 7 bases, and 19 bases lay in between. DNA for the CDR3: TGCGCCAGCAACGAGGTGAGCGGATTTGGTGGCTACACCTTC. This codes for CASNEVSGFGGYTF.

This clone was detected once. The genes are TRBV18 and TRBJ1-5; TRBD1 agrees at 7 bases. J gave up 4 bases and V 3 bases, and 0 bases lay outside the gene matches. Germline lookup yields CDR1 KGHSH and CDR2 LQKENI. The CDR3 sequence is 13 residues long. The CDR3 region is CASSPTGNQPQHF. As DNA, the CDR3 is TGTGCCAGCTCACCGACAGGGAATCAGCCCCAGCATTTT.

About this clone: The junction and the germline gene differ at one end; a read error may be behind it. The chain links TRBV12-3 or TRBV12-4 to TRBJ1-2; D remains ambiguous. CDR3 length equals 12 residues. The CDR3 here is CASSLLSGSSDF. The CDR3 bases are TGTGCCAGCAGTTTACTCAGTGGGTCCAGCGACTTC.

The chain's CDR3 is CAISAWDNYGYTF. CDR3 coding DNA: TGTGCCATCAGTGCCTGGGACAACTATGGCTACACCTTC. The chain links TRBV10-3 to TRBJ1-2; D may be TRBD1 (5 bases). Between the trimmed V and J ends, which lost 4 bases and 2 bases, there was a span of 8 bases. CDR3 length: 13 residues. Germline CDR1 reads ENHRY; CDR2 reads SYGVKD.

A word on this clone: A junction boundary mismatches the germline segment, possibly from a read error. The rearrangement uses TRBV4-3 and TRBJ2-1, with 10 bases fitting TRBD1. CDR1 is LGHNA, CDR2 YSLEER, per germline. CDR3 length equals 15 residues. The CDR3 bases are TGCGCCAGCAGCCAAGAGGCATATCAGGACAGGGGGATAGTCTTC. Its translation: CASSQEAYQDRGIVF.

The chain uses TRBV6-2 or TRBV6-3 and TRBJ1-1, with D perhaps TRBD1 (6 bases). Germline V gives CDR1 MNHEY, CDR2 SVGEGT. This CDR3 contains 16 residues. V gave up 2 bases and J gave up 3 bases, with 16 bases separating them. The CDR3 DNA reads as TGTGCCAGCAGTTACCCCAGGGGAGGGGTAGACACTGAAGCTTTCTTT. Amino acid sequence: CASSYPRGGVDTEAFF.

The V and J genes are TRBV5-1 and TRBJ1-5; 12 nucleotides align to TRBD1. Germline V CDR1 and CDR2: SGHRS, YFSETQ. V shed 4 bases, J shed 6 bases, and the junction held 8 bases outside the gene matches. This CDR3 has 16 amino acids. This chain's CDR3 is CASSLGTGGDSQPQHF. The CDR3 nucleotides are TGCGCCAGCAGCCTCGGGACAGGGGGCGATTCTCAGCCCCAGCATTTT.

The gene calls are TRBV24-1 and TRBJ2-3, with 8 nucleotides matching TRBD2. Trimming cost V 3 bases and J 2 bases; bases outside gene matches: 12. CDR1 is KGHDR, CDR2 SFDVKD, per germline. This CDR3 is 18 amino acids long. The CDR3 DNA reads as TGTGCCACCAGTGATCCAACGCCAAGCGGGAGTATCACAGATACGCAGTATTTT. It codes for CATSDPTPSGSITDTQYF.

V is TRBV5-1 and J is TRBJ2-7, with D possibly matching TRBD1 (6 bases). Germline V CDR1 and CDR2: SGHRS, YFSETQ. This CDR3 comprises 15 residues. Trimming removed 1 base at V and 3 bases at J, with 14 bases between. The CDR3 sequence is CASSLSGTSIYEQYF. The DNA of the CDR3 is TGCGCCAGCAGCTTGTCAGGGACATCAATCTACGAGCAGTACTTC.

The gene calls are TRBV7-2 and TRBJ1-5; D is unresolved. With 1 base removed from V and 3 bases from J, the gap between germline ends came to 10 bases. CDR1 and CDR2 (germline): SGHTA, FQGNSA. CDR3 length equals 15 residues. The DNA of the CDR3 is TGTGCCAGCAGCTTAGGAGGGCAGGTCAATCAGCCCCAGCATTTT. The encoded protein is CASSLGGQVNQPQHF.

The V and J genes are TRBV3-1 (or the pseudogene TRBV3-2) and TRBJ1-2, with a possible D match to TRBD1 (5 bases). This CDR3 is 17 amino acids long. In germline, CDR1 is LGHDT, CDR2 YNNKEL (reference sequence). V lost 0 bases and J 6 bases, leaving 20 bases between the germline ends. The CDR3 here is CASSQEAGGSMNNGYTF. The CDR3 DNA reads as TGTGCCAGCAGCCAAGAAGCGGGGGGGAGTATGAATAATGGCTACACCTTC.

The chain is built from TRBV4-1 and TRBJ1-1; perhaps TRBD1 as D (5 bases). Trimming shortened V by 0 bases and J by 5 bases, and 22 bases separated the two germline ends. The CDR3 covers 18 residues. Germline CDR1 reads MGHRA; CDR2 reads YSYEKL. CDR3 sequence reads: CASSQDPLAAGEGTEAFF. Here the CDR3 DNA reads TGCGCCAGCAGCCAAGACCCACTAGCGGCGGGAGAGGGGACTGAAGCTTTCTTT.

The chain has TRBV2 and TRBJ2-3, with D possibly being TRBD1 (5 bases). This CDR3 comprises 13 residues. The germline CDR1 and CDR2 sequences are SNHLY and FYNNEI. Trimming shortened V by 8 bases and J by 4 bases, and 13 bases separated the two germline ends. The CDR3 sequence is CASSTEKPDTQYF. The CDR3 bases are TGTGCCAGCTCGACAGAAAAGCCAGATACGCAGTATTTT.

This chain connects TRBV25-1 to TRBJ2-5, with 8 bases aligning to TRBD2. The CDR3 is made up of 14 amino acids. V lost 3 bases, J lost 4 bases, and 4 bases stayed unmatched. The germline CDR1 and CDR2 sequences are MGHDK and SYGVNS. The CDR3 DNA reads as TGTGCCAGCAGTGATCCCGGGGGGGGAGAGACCCAGTACTTC. This translates into CASSDPGGGETQYF.